Presented here are 19 T cell receptor beta chains from one specimen sequenced in a study of Graves' ophthalmopathy and Graves' hyperthyroidism. The authors amplified TCR beta CDR3 regions from RNA transcripts. The first-round RT-PCR employed HTBI primers together with the Qiagen OneStep RT-PCR kit. A multiplex PCR was then performed as the second round. Via MiXCR, TCRdb re-called the multiplex PCR reads, giving one row per CDR3 protein. The sample comprises about 400,000 distinct CDR3 sequences, approximately 20% of which are singletons, and 1.6% rests with the top ten. Sequences were obtained from peripheral blood. These receptors were obtained from a woman between 18 and 30 years old with Graves' ophthalmopathy.

This clonotype was counted at least ten times. The chain has TRBV6-2 or TRBV6-3 and TRBJ1-2, with 11 bases matching TRBD1. This CDR3 has 15 amino acids. Germline-derived CDR1 and CDR2 are MNHEY and SVGEGT. The J segment lost 4 bases and the V segment lost 6 bases, leaving 7 bases of the junction unmatched. The CDR3 protein is CASRPPGTGGYGYTF. The CDR3, as DNA: TGTGCCAGCAGGCCCCCCGGGACAGGGGGCTATGGCTACACCTTC.

This clonotype was counted many times. CDR3 in amino acids: CASSTRVTGANVLTF. Here the CDR3 DNA reads TGTGCCAGTAGTACGAGGGTGACGGGGGCCAACGTCCTGACTTTC. The chain links TRBV19 to TRBJ2-6, with a tentative D call TRBD2 (5 bases). This CDR3 has 15 amino acids. Trimming took off 4 bases at V and 4 bases at J, with 11 bases between the two ends. The germline gives CDR1 LNHDA, CDR2 SQIVND (reference sequence).

This chain links TRBV24-1 with TRBJ2-2, with 10 bases that match TRBD1. The CDR3 sequence is 15 residues long. Looked up from germline, CDR1 is KGHDR and CDR2 is SFDVKD. Trimming removed 5 bases from V and 4 bases from J; junction bases left unmatched: 3. CDR3 residues: CATSGGQGFTGELFF. The CDR3 coding sequence is TGTGCCACCAGTGGGGGACAGGGGTTCACCGGGGAGCTGTTTTTT.

This clonotype showed up many times. The V gene is TRBV30, the J gene TRBJ1-5, with 7 bases aligning to TRBD1. The CDR3 loop spans 15 amino acids. Per germline, CDR1 GTSNPN and CDR2 SVGIG (reference sequence). V was clipped by 0 bases and J by 6 bases; unmatched bases: 8. CDR3 in DNA: TGTGCCTGGAGTGTAGACAGGGTAAAGGGTCAGCCCCAGCATTTT. It codes for CAWSVDRVKGQPQHF.

This chain uses TRBV24-1 with TRBJ1-5; D unclear. Trimming took off 0 bases at V and 11 bases at J, with 10 bases between the two ends. Germline loops: CDR1 KGHDR, CDR2 SFDVKD. This CDR3 spans 13 amino acids. CDR3 protein: CATSDLLATAQHF. The CDR3 DNA sequence: TGTGCCACCAGTGATTTGCTCGCGACTGCCCAGCATTTT.

This chain uses TRBV6-5 with TRBJ2-7; a possible D gene is TRBD2 (5 bases). V lost 2 bases and J 8 bases, leaving 10 bases between the germline ends. Germline CDR1 is MNHEY and CDR2 is SVGAGI. This CDR3 has 12 amino acids. CDR3 residues: CASSYIRGQQYF. CDR3 coding DNA: TGTGCCAGCAGTTACATCCGCGGGCAGCAGTACTTC.

This clonotype occurred many times. J is TRBJ1-5 and V is TRBV6-1, with D unresolved. Germline CDR1 MNHNS, CDR2 SASEGT. The CDR3 has 14 amino acids. V was cut by 6 bases and J by 9 bases, with 18 bases left in between. The CDR3 is CASRHRLESRPQHF. Here the CDR3 DNA reads TGTGCCAGCAGGCACAGATTGGAGTCCCGGCCCCAGCATTTT.

There are a few counts of this clonotype. The rearrangement joins TRBV6-1 to TRBJ2-2, with 7 bases fitting TRBD1. This CDR3 contains 15 residues. Germline loops: CDR1 MNHNS, CDR2 SASEGT. Losses at the gene ends were 6 bases for V and 3 bases for J; bases not matched to a gene: 7. CDR3 sequence: CASRRRQGHTGELFF. The CDR3 DNA sequence: TGTGCCAGCAGGCGGAGACAGGGTCACACCGGGGAGCTGTTTTTT.

The sample holds many counts of this clonotype. The rearrangement joins TRBV5-1 to TRBJ2-7; D is ambiguous. This CDR3 comprises 16 residues. CDR1 and CDR2 from the germline V gene are SGHRS and YFSETQ. Trimming took 4 bases from V and 6 from J, leaving 23 bases between them. CDR3 coding DNA: TGCGCCAGCAGCCCCTGGCGGAGAAAGGAGCGAGGCGAGCAGTACTTC. Translating gives CASSPWRRKERGEQYF. Full variable domain (outside the CDR3, taken from reference TRBV5-1 and TRBJ2-7): KAGVTQTPRYLIKTRGQQVTLSCSPISGHRSVSWYQQTPGQGLQFLFEYFSETQRNKGNFPGRFSGRQFSNSRSEMNVSTLELGDSALYLCASSPWRRKERGEQYFGPGTRLTVT.

V gene TRBV7-2 combines with J gene TRBJ2-5, with a possible D match to TRBD1 (6 bases). The CDR3 length is 14 residues. CDR1 is SGHTA and CDR2 is FQGNSA in the germline V gene. With 5 bases removed from V and 4 bases from J, the gap between germline ends came to 14 bases. CDR3 protein: CASSGGQAAETQYF. The CDR3 nucleotides read TGTGCCAGCAGCGGGGGCCAGGCCGCAGAGACCCAGTACTTC. The whole variable domain, remainder taken from reference TRBV7-2 and TRBJ2-5, is GAGVSQSPSNKVTEKGKDVELRCDPISGHTALYWYRQSLGQGLEFLIYFQGNSAPDKSGLPSDRFSAERTGGSVSTLTIQRTQQEDSAVYLCASSGGQAAETQYFGPGTRLLVL.

This clonotype was recorded many times. V usage is TRBV28 and J usage is TRBJ2-2; 8 nucleotides match TRBD1. Germline trimming cut 8 bases from V and 4 bases from J; bases unmatched to any gene: 12. CDR1 and CDR2 (germline): MDHEN, SYDVKM. The CDR3 covers 16 residues. The CDR3 region is CASEISLTGATGELFF. The CDR3 DNA reads TGTGCCAGCGAGATCTCCTTGACAGGGGCCACCGGGGAGCTGTTTTTT.

The chain is built from TRBV6-1 and TRBJ1-2; 11 nucleotides agree with TRBD1. J was trimmed by 7 bases and V by 6 bases; bases with no gene match: 4. CDR1 MNHNS and CDR2 SASEGT come from the germline V gene. The CDR3 has 13 residues. In DNA, the CDR3 is TGTGCCAGCAGCCGGGACAGGGGGAGTGGCTACACCTTC. Translating gives CASSRDRGSGYTF.

The sample holds a few counts of this clonotype. The V and J genes are TRBV6-1 and TRBJ2-7, with 8 bases matching TRBD1. The ends lost 2 bases at V and 4 bases at J; junction bases unmatched: 4. The CDR3 has 14 amino acids. In germline, CDR1 is MNHNS, CDR2 SASEGT. The CDR3 is CASSETGQAYEQYF. CDR3 in DNA: TGTGCCAGCAGTGAAACGGGACAGGCATACGAGCAGTACTTC.

This clonotype was counted ten times or more. The chain recombines TRBV6-5 with TRBJ2-7; 7 nucleotides align to TRBD2. There are 13 residues in the CDR3. V lost 4 bases and J lost 2; bases outside the gene matches: 2. Germline values: CDR1 MNHEY, CDR2 SVGAGI. Here the CDR3 DNA reads TGTGCCAGCAGTTGGACTAGGGCCTACGAGCAGTACTTC. Its protein is CASSWTRAYEQYF.

The V and J genes are TRBV11-3 and TRBJ2-2; 8 positions match TRBD2. J gave up 6 bases and V 5 bases, and 5 bases lay outside the gene matches. The CDR3 has 14 amino acids. Germline CDR1 and CDR2: SGHNT and YENEEA. The DNA for the CDR3 is TGTGCCAGCAGCCCCCGGGAGGGGGCCGGGGAGCTGTTTTTT. Residues: CASSPREGAGELFF.

This clonotype appeared many times. The chain has TRBV6-2 or TRBV6-3 and TRBJ2-7; 8 bases are shared with TRBD1. J lost 4 bases, V lost 6 bases, and 5 bases had no gene match. Looked up from germline, CDR1 is MNHEY and CDR2 is SVGEGT. The length of the CDR3 is 13 residues. The CDR3 reads CASRGTGNYEQYF. CDR3 in DNA: TGTGCCAGCAGAGGGACAGGAAATTACGAGCAGTACTTC.

The table lists this clonotype with many counts. The V and J genes are TRBV28 and TRBJ2-7; D may correspond to TRBD1 or TRBD2 (7 bases each). This CDR3 spans 16 amino acids. V lost 6 bases and J 8 bases, leaving 26 bases between the germline ends. CDR1 MDHEN and CDR2 SYDVKM come from the germline V gene. The DNA of the CDR3 is TGTGCCAGCAGCTTGGGGAGGGGGCTAGCGGAGATGAAGCAGTACTTC. Translating it yields CASSLGRGLAEMKQYF.

This clonotype showed up many times. The CDR3 DNA follows: TGCAGCCTTACAACAGCGGGCGGTGGAAACACCATATATTTT. Encoded protein: CSLTTAGGGNTIYF. The genes are TRBV29-1 and TRBJ1-3; D gene uncertain. The V end lost 8 bases, the J end lost 3 bases, and 17 bases lay between the germline ends. The CDR3 sequence is 14 residues long. Germline V lookup: CDR1 SQVTM, CDR2 ANQGSEA. The full variable domain, with the rest looked up from reference TRBV29-1 and TRBJ1-3, is SAVISQKPSRDICQRGTSLTIQCQVDSQVTMMFWYRQQPGQSLTLIATANQGSEATYESGFVIDKFPISRPNLTFSTLTVSNMSPEDSSIYLCSLTTAGGGNTIYFGEGSWLTVV.

This clonotype appeared many times. The chain is built from TRBV6-2 or TRBV6-3 and TRBJ1-2, with D possibly TRBD1 on 5 matching bases. V was trimmed by 3 bases and J by 5 bases, leaving 16 bases between them. The length of the CDR3 is 15 residues. Germline V lookup: CDR1 MNHEY, CDR2 SVGEGT. The CDR3: CASSYVPGTSYGYTF. CDR3 nucleotides: TGTGCCAGCAGTTATGTCCCCGGGACTTCATATGGCTACACCTTC.